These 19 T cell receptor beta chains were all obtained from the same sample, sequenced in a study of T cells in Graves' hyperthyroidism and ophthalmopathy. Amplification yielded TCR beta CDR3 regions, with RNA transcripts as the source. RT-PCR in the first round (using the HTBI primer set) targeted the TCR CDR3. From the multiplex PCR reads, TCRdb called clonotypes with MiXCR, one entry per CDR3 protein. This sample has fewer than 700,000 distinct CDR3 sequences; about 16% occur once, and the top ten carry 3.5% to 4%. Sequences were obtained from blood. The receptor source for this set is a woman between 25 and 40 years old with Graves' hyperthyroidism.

CDR3 sequence (DNA): TGTGCCAGCAGCTTAGTCGACCTAGCGGGAGGTGAGACCCAGTACTTC. Translation gives CASSLVDLAGGETQYF. The chain is built from TRBV7-2 and TRBJ2-5; 11 nucleotides match TRBD2. This CDR3 contains 16 residues. Trimming removed 1 base from V and 5 bases from J; junction bases left unmatched: 6. CDR1 and CDR2 from the germline V gene are SGHTA and FQGNSA.

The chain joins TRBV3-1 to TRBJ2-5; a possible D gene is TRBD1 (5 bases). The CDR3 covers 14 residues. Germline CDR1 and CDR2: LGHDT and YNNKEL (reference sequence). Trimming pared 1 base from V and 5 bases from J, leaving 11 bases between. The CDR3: CASSQAKGQETQYF. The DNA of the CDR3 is TGTGCCAGCAGCCAAGCGAAGGGGCAGGAGACCCAGTACTTC.

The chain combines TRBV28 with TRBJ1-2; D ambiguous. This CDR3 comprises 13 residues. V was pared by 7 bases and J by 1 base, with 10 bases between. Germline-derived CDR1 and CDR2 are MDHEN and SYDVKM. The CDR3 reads CASTPPLNYGYTF. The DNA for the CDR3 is TGTGCCAGCACCCCCCCGCTTAACTATGGCTACACCTTC.

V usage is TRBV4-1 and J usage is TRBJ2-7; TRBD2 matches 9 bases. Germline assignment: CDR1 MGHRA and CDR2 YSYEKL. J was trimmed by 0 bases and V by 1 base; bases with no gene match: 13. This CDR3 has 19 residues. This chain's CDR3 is CASSQGGLAGRPGSYEQYF. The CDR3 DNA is TGCGCCAGCAGCCAAGGGGGTCTAGCGGGACGCCCTGGCTCCTACGAGCAGTACTTC.

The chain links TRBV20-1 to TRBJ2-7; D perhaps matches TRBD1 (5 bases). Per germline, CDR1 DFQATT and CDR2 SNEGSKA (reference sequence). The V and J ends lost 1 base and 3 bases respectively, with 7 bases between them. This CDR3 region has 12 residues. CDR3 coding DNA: TGCAGTGCTAGAGTCCAGGGCTACGAGCAGTACTTC. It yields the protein CSARVQGYEQYF.

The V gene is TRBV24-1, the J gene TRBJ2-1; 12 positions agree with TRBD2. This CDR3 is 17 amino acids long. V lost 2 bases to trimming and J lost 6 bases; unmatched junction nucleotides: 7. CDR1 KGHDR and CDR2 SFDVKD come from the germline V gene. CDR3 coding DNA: TGTGCCACCAGTGATTCCCCTAGCGGGAGGGGAAGCAATGAGCAGTTCTTC. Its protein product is CATSDSPSGRGSNEQFF.

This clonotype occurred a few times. The CDR3 sequence: CSVVGLGRFNEQFF. CDR3 coding DNA: TGCAGCGTTGTGGGTTTGGGGCGGTTTAATGAGCAGTTCTTC. The chain recombines TRBV29-1 with TRBJ2-1, with a weak D call TRBD1 (5 bases). Germline values: CDR1 SQVTM, CDR2 ANQGSEA. The CDR3 is 14 amino acids. V was shortened by 4 bases and J by 7 bases, with 17 bases between the two germline ends.

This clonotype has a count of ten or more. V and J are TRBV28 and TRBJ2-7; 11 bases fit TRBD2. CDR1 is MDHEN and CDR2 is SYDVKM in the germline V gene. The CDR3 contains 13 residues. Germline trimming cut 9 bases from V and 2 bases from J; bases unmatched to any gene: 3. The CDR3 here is CASGTSGTYEQYF. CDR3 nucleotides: TGTGCCAGTGGGACTAGCGGAACCTACGAGCAGTACTTC.

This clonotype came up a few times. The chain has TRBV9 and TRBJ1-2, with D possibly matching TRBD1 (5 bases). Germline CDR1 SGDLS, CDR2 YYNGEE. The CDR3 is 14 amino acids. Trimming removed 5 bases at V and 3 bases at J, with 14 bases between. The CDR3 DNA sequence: TGTGCCAGCAGTGGAGTACAGGAGCACTATGGCTACACCTTC. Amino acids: CASSGVQEHYGYTF.

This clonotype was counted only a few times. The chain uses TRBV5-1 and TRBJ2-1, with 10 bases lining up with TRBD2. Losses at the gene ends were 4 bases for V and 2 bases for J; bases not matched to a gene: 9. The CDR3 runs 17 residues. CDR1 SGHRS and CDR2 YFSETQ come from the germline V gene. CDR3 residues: CASSPGLAVSPYNEQFF. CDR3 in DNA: TGCGCCAGCAGCCCCGGACTAGCGGTGAGTCCCTACAATGAGCAGTTCTTC.

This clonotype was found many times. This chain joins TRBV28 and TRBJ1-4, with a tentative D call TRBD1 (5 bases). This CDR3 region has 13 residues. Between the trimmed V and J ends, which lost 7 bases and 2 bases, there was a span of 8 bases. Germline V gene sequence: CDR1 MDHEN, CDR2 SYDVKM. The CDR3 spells CASTWGTNEKLFF. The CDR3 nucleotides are TGTGCCAGCACTTGGGGCACTAATGAAAAACTGTTTTTT.

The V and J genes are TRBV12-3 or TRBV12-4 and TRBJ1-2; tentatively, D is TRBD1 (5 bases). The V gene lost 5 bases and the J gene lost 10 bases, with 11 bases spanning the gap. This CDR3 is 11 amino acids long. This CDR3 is CASSLLQVYTF. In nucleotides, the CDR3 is TGTGCCAGCAGTCTATTACAGGTCTACACCTTC.

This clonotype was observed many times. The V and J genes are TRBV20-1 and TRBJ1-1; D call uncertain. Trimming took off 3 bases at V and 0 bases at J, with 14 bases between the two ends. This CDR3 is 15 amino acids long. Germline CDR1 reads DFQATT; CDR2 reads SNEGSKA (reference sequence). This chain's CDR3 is CSASSGHELNTEAFF. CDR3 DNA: TGCAGTGCTAGTTCCGGTCACGAGTTGAACACTGAAGCTTTCTTT.

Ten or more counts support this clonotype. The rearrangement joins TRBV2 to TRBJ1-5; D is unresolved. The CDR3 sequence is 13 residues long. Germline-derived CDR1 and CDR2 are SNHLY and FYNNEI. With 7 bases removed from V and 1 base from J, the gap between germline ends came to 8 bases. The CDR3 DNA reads TGTGCCAGCACCCGTTCGAGCAATCAGCCCCAGCATTTT. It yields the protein CASTRSSNQPQHF.

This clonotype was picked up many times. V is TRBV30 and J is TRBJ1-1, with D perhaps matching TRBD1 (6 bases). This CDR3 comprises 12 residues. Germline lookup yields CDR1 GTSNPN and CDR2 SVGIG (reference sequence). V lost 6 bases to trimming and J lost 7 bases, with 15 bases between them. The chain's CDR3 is CACRRTVYEAFF. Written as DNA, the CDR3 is TGTGCCTGCCGCCGGACAGTCTATGAAGCTTTCTTT.

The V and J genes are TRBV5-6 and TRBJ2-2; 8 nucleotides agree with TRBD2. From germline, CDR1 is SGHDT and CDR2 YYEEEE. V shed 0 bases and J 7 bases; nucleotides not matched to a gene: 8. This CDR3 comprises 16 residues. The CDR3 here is CASSLGPAGVVGELFF. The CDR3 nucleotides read TGTGCCAGCAGCTTGGGCCCAGCGGGAGTGGTCGGGGAGCTGTTTTTT.

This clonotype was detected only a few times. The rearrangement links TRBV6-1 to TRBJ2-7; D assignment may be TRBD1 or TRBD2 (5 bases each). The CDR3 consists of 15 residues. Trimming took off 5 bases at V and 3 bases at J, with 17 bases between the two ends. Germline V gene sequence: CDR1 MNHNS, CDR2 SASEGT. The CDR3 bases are TGTGCCAGCAGTCCCGTTGGGGGTAAGGGCTACGAGCAGTACTTC. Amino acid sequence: CASSPVGGKGYEQYF.

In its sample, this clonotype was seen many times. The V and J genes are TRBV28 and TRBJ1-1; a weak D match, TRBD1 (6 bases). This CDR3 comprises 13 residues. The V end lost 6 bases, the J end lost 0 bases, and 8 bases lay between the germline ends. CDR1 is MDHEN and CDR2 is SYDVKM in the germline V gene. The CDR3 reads CASRQGMNTEAFF. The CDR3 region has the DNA TGTGCCAGCAGACAGGGTATGAACACTGAAGCTTTCTTT.

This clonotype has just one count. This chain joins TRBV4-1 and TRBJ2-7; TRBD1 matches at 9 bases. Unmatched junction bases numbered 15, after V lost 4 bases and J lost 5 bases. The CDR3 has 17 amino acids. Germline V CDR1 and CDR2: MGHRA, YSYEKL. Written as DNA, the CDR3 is TGCGCCAGCAGCCTTGGTCCCCTGGGGACAGGGTACCACGAGCAGTACTTC. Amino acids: CASSLGPLGTGYHEQYF.